This is a list of T cell receptor beta chains from one sample in a study of blood T cell repertoires in COVID-19. Assay: immunoSEQ multiplex PCR; the TCRdb copy retains only in-frame clones and omits some. The sample consists of 250,000 to 350,000 clones, less than 85% of them appearing once. The sequencing input was PBMCs or T cells enriched from blood (not recorded which). These receptors came from a woman between 50 and 59 years old who had recovered from COVID-19. The CDR3 runs from the conserved cysteine through the conserved F or W. D genes are given only for firm matches. Size tells how often a clone was seen (once, few, many) or the class of an expanded clone, and some rows leave it out.

- TRBJ2-5 - TRBV27 CASSLYTGWKETQYF TGTGCCAGCAGTTTATATACAGGTTGGAAAGAGACCCAGTACTTC
- TRBJ2-4 - TRBV7-2 CASSLSSKNIQYF TGTGCCAGCAGCTTATCTTCCAAAAACATTCAGTACTTC
- TRBJ2-2 once TRBV19 CASARPGLNTGELFF TGTGCCAGTGCCCGGCCAGGGCTGAACACCGGGGAGCTGTTTTTT
TRBD1 TRBJ2-1 few TRBV7-9 CASSWTRPTGLNEQFF TGTGCCAGCAGCTGGACTCGCCCGACAGGGTTAAATGAGCAGTTCTTC
TRBD1 TRBJ1-5 - TRBV30 CAWSVPGGTTQPQHF TGTGCCTGGAGTGTACCAGGGGGAACGACTCAGCCCCAGCATTTT
- TRBJ2-3 - TRBV19 CASNTRRGETDTQYF TGTGCCAGTAATACACGGCGGGGAGAGACAGATACGCAGTATTTT
TRBD1 TRBJ1-2 - TRBV19 CASSTTGGLNYGYTF TGTGCCAGTAGCACGACAGGGGGCTTGAACTATGGCTACACCTTC
TRBD1 TRBJ1-5 - TRBV19 CASSVRQGHQPQHF TGTGCCAGTAGTGTTCGACAGGGACATCAGCCCCAGCATTTT
TRBD1 TRBJ2-3 - TRBV27 CASSLSGTAADTQYF TGTGCCAGCAGTTTATCCGGGACAGCAGCAGATACGCAGTATTTT
TRBD1 TRBJ2-7 - TRBV12-3/TRBV12-4 CASSPTGVEQYF TGTGCCAGCAGTCCAACAGGGGTCGAGCAGTACTTC
- TRBJ1-4 many TRBV19 CASSMGNTGGKVFF TGTGCCAGTAGTATGGGGAATACCGGCGGGAAGGTGTTTTTT
TRBD1 TRBJ1-5 - TRBV5-6 CASSLWTGSNQPQHF TGTGCCAGCAGCTTGTGGACAGGTAGCAATCAGCCCCAGCATTTT
TRBD1 TRBJ1-6 - TRBV5-1 CASSPGQGGGVSPLHF TGCGCCAGCAGCCCTGGACAGGGGGGGGGAGTTTCACCCCTCCACTTT
TRBD1 TRBJ2-5 - TRBV5-1 CASSLATGAVQETQYF TGCGCCAGCAGCTTGGCGACAGGGGCGGTCCAAGAGACCCAGTACTTC
TRBD1 TRBJ1-4 - TRBV29-1 CSATGTGSEKLFF TGCAGCGCGACCGGGACAGGGAGTGAAAAACTGTTTTTT
- TRBJ2-3 - TRBV2 CASRELALGTDTQYF TGTGCCAGCAGAGAACTAGCTCTAGGCACAGATACGCAGTATTTT
- TRBJ2-3 - TRBV9 CASSVGAYTDTQYF TGTGCCAGCAGCGTAGGGGCTTACACAGATACGCAGTATTTT
TRBD1 TRBJ1-2 - TRBV12-3/TRBV12-4 CASSTRQGTGYTF TGTGCCAGCAGTACTAGACAGGGAACAGGCTACACCTTC
- TRBJ2-7 - TRBV2 CASMGGQGIYEQYF TGTGCCAGCATGGGGGGGCAGGGGATTTACGAGCAGTACTTC
- TRBJ1-2 - TRBV30 CAWSVQQLRGYTF TGTGCCTGGAGTGTACAACAGTTAAGGGGCTACACCTTC
- TRBJ2-5 - TRBV24-1 CATSVPGVQETQYF TGTGCCACCAGTGTCCCGGGAGTCCAAGAGACCCAGTACTTC
- TRBJ2-1 - TRBV18 CASSPQGYNEQFF TGTGCCAGCTCACCGCAGGGTTACAATGAGCAGTTCTTC
- TRBJ1-4 - TRBV29-1 CSVQDTGYEKLFF TGCAGCGTTCAGGACACCGGATATGAAAAACTGTTTTTT
- TRBJ2-6 - TRBV5-6 CASSLRSSGANVLTF TGTGCCAGCAGCTTGAGGAGCTCTGGGGCCAACGTCCTGACTTTC
- TRBJ1-1 - TRBV29-1 CSGQQATEAFF TGCAGCGGTCAACAGGCTACTGAAGCTTTCTTT
TRBD1 TRBJ1-4 - TRBV29-1 CSVQDRGLQKLFF TGCAGCGTTCAGGACAGGGGGTTGCAAAAACTGTTTTTT
TRBD1 TRBJ1-2 - TRBV7-2 CASSQTQGAVYGYTF TGTGCCAGCAGTCAAACCCAGGGGGCAGTCTATGGCTACACCTTC
TRBD1 TRBJ1-2 - TRBV3-1/TRBV3-2 CASSQPGTGVYGYTF TGTGCCAGCAGCCAACCTGGGACAGGCGTCTATGGCTACACCTTC
- TRBJ1-1 - TRBV15 CATSRVGAVNTEAFF TGTGCCACCAGCAGAGTTGGTGCGGTGAACACTGAAGCTTTCTTT